This paragraph reports one T cell receptor beta chain. Germline assignment: CDR1 SNHLY and CDR2 FYNNEI. The CDR3 spans 15 residues. V lost 5 bases and J lost 0, with 13 bases in between. This record belongs to a study of blood T cell repertoires in COVID-19. Across the study: The United States, Italy and Spain provided the acute and convalescent COVID-19 samples. In each case, the material was cDNA or gDNA derived from T cells, B-cell-depleted T cells, or PBMCs.

Original handling: Nucleated cell number was recorded as an estimate derived from reference gene primer amplification. Data came from immunoSEQ multiplex PCR; TCRdb stores just in-frame clones and leaves some out. That table supplies the V and J calls and clone size; D and trimming were determined from the DNA. The sample carries some 110,000 clones, 74% recorded once. Enrolment of Seattle patients took place during active infection, and they were followed longitudinally. The TCR was taken from a man older than 75 with COVID-19, enrolled during active disease. The V gene is TRBV2, the J gene TRBJ1-1, with a tentative D call TRBD1 (5 bases). Sample: peripheral blood. The CDR3 loop is CASSIRQSLNTEAFF. The CDR3, as DNA: TGTGCCAGCAGTATCCGACAGAGCCTGAACACTGAAGCTTTCTTT.